This record covers a single T cell receptor delta chain. Its antigen is not yet known. No base quality information exists; no much larger clone differs at one position. Other DNA variants within this sample encode the same CDR3. Sequenced on an Illumina MiSeq. After TCRdb called clones again from the public reads with CATT, rows with identical DNA were merged. In this sample the table shows about 8,300 delta-chain clones, roughly 1.6% of which occur a single time. The ten largest clones capture 6.5% to 9.5% of the sample. This specimen belongs to a study of gamma-delta chains in newborns, infants, children (dated by TCRdb to between 2018 and 2020). As for the study more broadly: According to the title of the study, polyclonal expansion of innate gammadelta T cells immediately after birth is driven by microbial exposure. The study investigated how microbial exposure shaped innate gammadelta T cell populations in human newborns immediately after birth.

The germline V gene sets CDR1 to TSWWSYY and CDR2 to QGS. Inclusive of the bounding cysteine and phenylalanine, the CDR3 is 25 residues long. CDR3 DNA only is kept here, 75 bases in frame from base 1. V and J lose 3 bases and 2 bases, and a span of 43 bases separates them. The TCR was taken from a child who was a newborn, infant or young child, either healthy, febrile or measles-vaccinated (not recorded which). Material for sequencing was blood. The receptor chain draws on TRDV1 and TRDJ1; a tentative D match to TRDD3 spans 5 bases. The J gene is absent in TCRdb and was assigned here via DNA matching to germline. The CDR3 reads CALGELHGVIGERRELPRGTDKLIF. The nucleotide sequence reads TGTGCTCTTGGGGAGCTCCATGGGGTGATCGGGGAGCGGCGGGAACTCCCCCGGGGTACCGATAAACTCATCTTT.